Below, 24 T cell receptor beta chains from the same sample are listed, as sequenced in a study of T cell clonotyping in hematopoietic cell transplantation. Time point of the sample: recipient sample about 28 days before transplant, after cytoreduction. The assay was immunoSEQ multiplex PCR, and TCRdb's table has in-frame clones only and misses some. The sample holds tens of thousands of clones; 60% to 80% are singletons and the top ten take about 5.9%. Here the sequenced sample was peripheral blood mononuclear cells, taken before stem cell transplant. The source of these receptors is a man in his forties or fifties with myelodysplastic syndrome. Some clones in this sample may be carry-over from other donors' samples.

CDR3 sequence reads: CSVPSPRTGTLGYTF. In nucleotides, the CDR3 is TGCAGCGTTCCATCCCCAAGGACAGGGACTTTGGGCTACACCTTC. The rearrangement uses TRBV29-1 and TRBJ1-2; 8 positions agree with TRBD1. The CDR3 sequence is 15 residues long. The V segment lost 5 bases and the J segment 8 bases; nucleotides outside the gene matches: 16. Germline V gene data show CDR1 as SQVTM and CDR2 as ANQGSEA.

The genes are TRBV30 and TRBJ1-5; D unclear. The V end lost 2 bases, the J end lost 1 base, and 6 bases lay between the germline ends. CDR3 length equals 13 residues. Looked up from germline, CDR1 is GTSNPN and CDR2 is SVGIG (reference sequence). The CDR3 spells CAWSLGSNQPQHF. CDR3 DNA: TGTGCCTGGAGTCTAGGGAGCAATCAGCCCCAGCATTTT.

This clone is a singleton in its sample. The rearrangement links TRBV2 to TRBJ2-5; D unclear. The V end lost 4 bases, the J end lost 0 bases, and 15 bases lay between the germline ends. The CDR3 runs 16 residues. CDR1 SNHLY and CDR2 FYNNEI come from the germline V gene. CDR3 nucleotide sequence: TGTGCCAGCAGTGGGGAAGAACACCTGTACCAAGAGACCCAGTACTTC. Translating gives CASSGEEHLYQETQYF.

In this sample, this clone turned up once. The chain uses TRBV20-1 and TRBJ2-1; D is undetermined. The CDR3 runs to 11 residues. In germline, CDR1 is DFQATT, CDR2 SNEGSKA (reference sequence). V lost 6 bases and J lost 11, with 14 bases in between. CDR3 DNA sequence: TGCAGTGCCCTCCGGGCCCTAAAGCAGTTCTTC. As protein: CSALRALKQFF.

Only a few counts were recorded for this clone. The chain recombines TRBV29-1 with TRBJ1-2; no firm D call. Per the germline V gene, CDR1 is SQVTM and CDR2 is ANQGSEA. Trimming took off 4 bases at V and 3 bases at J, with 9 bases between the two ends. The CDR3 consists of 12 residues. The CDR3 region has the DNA TGCAGCGTTGCTCGGATCGACTATGGCTACACCTTC. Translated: CSVARIDYGYTF. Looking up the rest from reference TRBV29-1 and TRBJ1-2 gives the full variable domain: SAVISQKPSRDICQRGTSLTIQCQVDSQVTMMFWYRQQPGQSLTLIATANQGSEATYESGFVIDKFPISRPNLTFSTLTVSNMSPEDSSIYLCSVARIDYGYTFGSGTRLTVV.

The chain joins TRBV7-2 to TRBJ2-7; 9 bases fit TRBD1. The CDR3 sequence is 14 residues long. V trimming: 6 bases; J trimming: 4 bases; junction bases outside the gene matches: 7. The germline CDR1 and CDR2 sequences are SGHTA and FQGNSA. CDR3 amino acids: CASSFGTGIYEQYF. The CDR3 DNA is TGTGCCAGCAGTTTCGGGACAGGGATTTACGAGCAGTACTTC.

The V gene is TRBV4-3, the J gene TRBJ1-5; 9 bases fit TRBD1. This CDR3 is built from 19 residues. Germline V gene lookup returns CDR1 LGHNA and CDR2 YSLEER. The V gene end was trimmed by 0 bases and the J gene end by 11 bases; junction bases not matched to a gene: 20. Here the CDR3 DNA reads TGCGCCAGCAGCCAAGATCGTTGGTTCGACTGGACAGGGGACATGGCCCAGCATTTT. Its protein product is CASSQDRWFDWTGDMAQHF.

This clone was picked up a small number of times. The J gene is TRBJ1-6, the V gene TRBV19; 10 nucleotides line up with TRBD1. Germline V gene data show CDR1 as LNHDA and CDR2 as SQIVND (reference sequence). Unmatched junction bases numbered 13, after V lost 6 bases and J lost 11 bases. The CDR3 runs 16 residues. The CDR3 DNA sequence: TGTGCCAGTAGACGGGGGGGACAGGGGACAGCGGCACCCCTCCACTTT. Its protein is CASRRGGQGTAAPLHF.

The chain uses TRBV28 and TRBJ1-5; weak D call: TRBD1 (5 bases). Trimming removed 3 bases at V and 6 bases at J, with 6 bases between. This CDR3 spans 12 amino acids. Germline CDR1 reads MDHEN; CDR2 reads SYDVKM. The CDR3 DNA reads TGTGCCAGCAGTTTTAGGGGTCAGCCCCAGCATTTT. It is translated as CASSFRGQPQHF.

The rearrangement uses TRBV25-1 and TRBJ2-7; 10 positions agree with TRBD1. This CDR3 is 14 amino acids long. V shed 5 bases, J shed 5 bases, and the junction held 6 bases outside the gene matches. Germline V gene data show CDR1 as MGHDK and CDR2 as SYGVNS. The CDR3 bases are TGTGCCAGCAGTCCGGGACAGGGGATCGACGAGCAGTACTTC. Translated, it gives CASSPGQGIDEQYF.

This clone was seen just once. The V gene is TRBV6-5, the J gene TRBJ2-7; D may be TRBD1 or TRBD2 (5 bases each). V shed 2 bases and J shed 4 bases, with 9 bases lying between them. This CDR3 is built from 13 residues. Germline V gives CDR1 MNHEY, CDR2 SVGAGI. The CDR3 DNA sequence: TGTGCCAGCAGTTACGGGGACGGTTACGAGCAGTACTTC. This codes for CASSYGDGYEQYF.

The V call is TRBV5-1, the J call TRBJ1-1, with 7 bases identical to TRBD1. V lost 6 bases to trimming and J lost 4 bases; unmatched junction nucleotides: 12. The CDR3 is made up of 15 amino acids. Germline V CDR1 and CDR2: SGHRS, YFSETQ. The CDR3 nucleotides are TGCGCCAGCACCTCCGGCGTACAGGGGAGCACTGAAGCTTTCTTT. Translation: CASTSGVQGSTEAFF.

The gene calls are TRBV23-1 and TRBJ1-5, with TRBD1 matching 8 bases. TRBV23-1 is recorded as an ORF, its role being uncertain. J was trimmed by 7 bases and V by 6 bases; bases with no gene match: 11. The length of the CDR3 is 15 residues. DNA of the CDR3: TGCGCCAGCAGCCCTGGACAGGGTGCGAAACAGCCCCAGCATTTT. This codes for CASSPGQGAKQPQHF.

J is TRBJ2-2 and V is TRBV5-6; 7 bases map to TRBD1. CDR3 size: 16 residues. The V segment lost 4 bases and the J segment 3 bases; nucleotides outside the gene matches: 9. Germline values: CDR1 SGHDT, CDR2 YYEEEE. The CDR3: CASSPDRAAYTGELFF. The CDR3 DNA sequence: TGTGCCAGCAGCCCCGACAGGGCGGCTTACACCGGGGAGCTGTTTTTT.

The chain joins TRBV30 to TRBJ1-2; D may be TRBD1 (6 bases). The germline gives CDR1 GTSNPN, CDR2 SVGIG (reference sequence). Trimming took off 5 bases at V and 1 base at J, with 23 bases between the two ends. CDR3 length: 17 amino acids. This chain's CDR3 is CAWATTQLGTSNYGYTF. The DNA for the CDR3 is TGTGCCTGGGCAACTACCCAACTAGGGACAAGTAACTATGGCTACACCTTC.

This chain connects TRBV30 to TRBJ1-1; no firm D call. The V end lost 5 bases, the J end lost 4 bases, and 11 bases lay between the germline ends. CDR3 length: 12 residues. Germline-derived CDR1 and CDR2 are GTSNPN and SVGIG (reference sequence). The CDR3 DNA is TGTGCCTGGGGTAGATCTACCACTGAAGCTTTCTTT. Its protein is CAWGRSTTEAFF.

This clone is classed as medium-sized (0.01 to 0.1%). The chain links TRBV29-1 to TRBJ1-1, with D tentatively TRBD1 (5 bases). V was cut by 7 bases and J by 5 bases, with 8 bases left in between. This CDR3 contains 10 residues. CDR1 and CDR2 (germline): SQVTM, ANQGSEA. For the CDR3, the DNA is TGCAGCGCTTGGGGGACTGAAGCTTTCTTT. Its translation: CSAWGTEAFF.

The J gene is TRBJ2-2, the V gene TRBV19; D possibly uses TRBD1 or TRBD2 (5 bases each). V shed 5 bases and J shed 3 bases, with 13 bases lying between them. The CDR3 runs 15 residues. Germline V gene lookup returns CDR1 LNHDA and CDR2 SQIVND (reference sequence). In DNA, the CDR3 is TGTGCCAGTAGTTACAGCCTGGGGGACACCGGGGAGCTGTTTTTT. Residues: CASSYSLGDTGELFF.

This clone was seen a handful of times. The DNA for the CDR3 is TGTGCCAGCAGCAGCTACAGGGGGCGAGGCTACACCTTC. Its translation is CASSSYRGRGYTF. J is TRBJ1-2 and V is TRBV21-1; TRBD1 is the table's D call, not checked against the DNA. TRBV21-1 is given as a pseudogene. CDR3 length: 13 residues.

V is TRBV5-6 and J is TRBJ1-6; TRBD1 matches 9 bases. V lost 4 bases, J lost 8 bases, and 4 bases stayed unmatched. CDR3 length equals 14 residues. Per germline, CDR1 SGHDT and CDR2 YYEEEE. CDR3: CASSPGQGYSPLHF. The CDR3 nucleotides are TGTGCCAGCAGCCCTGGACAGGGGTATTCACCCCTCCACTTT.

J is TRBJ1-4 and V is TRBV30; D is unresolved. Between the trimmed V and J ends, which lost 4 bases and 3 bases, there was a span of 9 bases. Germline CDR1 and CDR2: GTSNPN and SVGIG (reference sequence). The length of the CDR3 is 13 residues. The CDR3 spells CAWTAGANEKLFF. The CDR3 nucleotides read TGTGCCTGGACAGCTGGCGCTAATGAAAAACTGTTTTTT.

The CDR3 here is CASSERGVGVEAFF. The CDR3 DNA sequence: TGTGCCAGCAGTGAACGAGGGGTGGGAGTGGAAGCTTTCTTT. The rearrangement links TRBV6-1 to TRBJ1-1; possible D gene TRBD1, 5 bases. CDR3 length: 14 amino acids. The ends were cut back, 2 bases at V and 8 bases at J, with 15 bases in the middle. Germline lookup yields CDR1 MNHNS and CDR2 SASEGT.

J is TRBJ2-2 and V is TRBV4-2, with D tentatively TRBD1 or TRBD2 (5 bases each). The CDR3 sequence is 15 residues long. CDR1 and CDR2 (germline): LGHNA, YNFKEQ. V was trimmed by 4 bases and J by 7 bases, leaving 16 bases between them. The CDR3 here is CASSPPGPGGGELFF. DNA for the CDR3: TGTGCCAGCAGCCCTCCCGGGCCTGGGGGCGGGGAGCTGTTTTTT.

CDR3 sequence: CASSLLTPYRGGTEAFF. DNA for the CDR3: TGTGCCAGCAGCTTATTGACCCCCTACAGGGGAGGCACTGAAGCTTTCTTT. The V gene is TRBV11-2, the J gene TRBJ1-1, with 7 nucleotides matching TRBD1. The junction had 13 bases not matched to a gene; V was cut back by 2 bases and J by 4 bases. The CDR3 loop spans 17 amino acids. The germline V gene has CDR1 SGHAT and CDR2 FQNNGV.